This TCR beta chain derives from a study of tumor-infiltrating lymphocytes in primary liver carcinoma. Looking at the study overall: Every patient in the cohort had a primary liver carcinoma. That carcinoma was treated by surgical resection. Study observations and caveats: Against blood, tumors held a significantly higher top-250-clone fraction (p = 0.039). In the absence of sorting, bulk samples left CD4+ and CD8+ repertoires uncompared.

Germline CDR1 is MDHEN and CDR2 is SYDVKM. The CDR3 is 15 amino acids. Unsorted whole blood yielded the blood RNA, and germline DNA was also extracted. Among the patients, all had chronic HBV infection and none had been treated. For this clonotype: The target antigen is unknown. The junction differs from germline at one of its ends, possibly a read error.

TCR beta cDNA came from about 500 ng total RNA, primed with a constant-region primer. Employing slightly modified ARM-PCR, three nested multiplex PCR rounds were run, and these gave rise to the TCR beta libraries. Running 10 cycles apiece, the first two PCR rounds relied on TRBV1-TRBV30 forward primers together with a C-beta reverse primer. MiXCR was run by TCRdb on the multiplex PCR reads, yielding one entry per CDR3 protein. The data contain some 200,000 distinct CDR3 sequences, around three fifths of them singletons. Sample: peripheral blood. The chain combines TRBV28 with TRBJ2-2; weak D call: TRBD1 (6 bases). This clonotype was sampled from an older woman with primary liver carcinoma and hepatitis B virus infection. CDR3 region: CASRPYGQNIGELFF. DNA of the CDR3: TGTGCCAGCAGGCCCTACGGACAGAACATCGGGGAGCTGTTTTTT.